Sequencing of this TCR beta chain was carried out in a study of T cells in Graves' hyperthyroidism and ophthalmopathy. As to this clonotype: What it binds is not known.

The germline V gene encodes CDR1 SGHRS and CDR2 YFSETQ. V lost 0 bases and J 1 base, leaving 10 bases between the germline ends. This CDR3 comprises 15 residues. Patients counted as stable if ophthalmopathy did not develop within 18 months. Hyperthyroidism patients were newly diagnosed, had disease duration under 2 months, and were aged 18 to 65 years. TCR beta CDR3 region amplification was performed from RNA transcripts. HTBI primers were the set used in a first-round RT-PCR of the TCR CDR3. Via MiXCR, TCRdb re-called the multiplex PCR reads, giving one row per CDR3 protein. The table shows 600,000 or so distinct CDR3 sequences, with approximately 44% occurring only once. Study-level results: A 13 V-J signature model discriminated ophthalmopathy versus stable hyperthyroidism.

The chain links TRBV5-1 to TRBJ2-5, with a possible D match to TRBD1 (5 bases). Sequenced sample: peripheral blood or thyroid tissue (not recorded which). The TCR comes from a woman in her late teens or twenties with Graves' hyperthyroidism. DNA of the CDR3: TGCGCCAGCAGCTTGGGGACAATTACCCAAGAGACCCAGTACTTC. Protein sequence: CASSLGTITQETQYF.